This T cell receptor beta chain stems from a study of T-cell reconstitution after alpha-beta-depleted transplantation in children (dated by TCRdb to about 2016). In terms of the full investigation: Using TCR repertoire profiling, the study quantitatively followed how T-cell immune reconstitution unfolded in children after TCRalphabeta/CD19-depleted allogeneic hematopoietic cell transplantation.

Remarks on this clonotype: Its antigen is unknown. The record has no base qualities; no much larger clone is one base away.

The protocol used for the library was PCR. The sequencing machine was an Illumina HiSeq 2500. Molecular barcoding was employed in the preparation of TCR libraries, with unique molecular identifiers being used to normalize TCRbeta repertoire quantification. Using fastp at Q25 and MiXCR, TCRdb reprocessed the public reads and kept productive beta chains. Rows matching on CDR3 protein sequence are summarized as one entry with the most common DNA and genes. In this sample the table shows nearly 400,000 distinct CDR3 sequences, roughly 20% of which occur a single time. Together, the top ten hold less than 4.5% of the sample. Cut back by 3 bases and 5 bases, the V and J ends lie 7 bases apart. The CDR3 covers 12 residues, taking in both the cysteine and the phenylalanine. The retained sequence is limited to the CDR3, 36 bases, with the frame set at the first base. The germline V gene specifies SGHRS as CDR1 and YFSETQ as CDR2.

The sample here was PBMCs from the stem cell graft donor, taken from the stem cell graft. The receptor chain draws on TRBV5-1 and TRBJ2-3, with an unclear D gene assignment. The origin of this receptor is a human donor who donated a stem cell graft to a child with acute myeloid leukemia. The nucleotides are TGCGCCAGCAGCTCCGTAGGAGATACGCAGTATTTT. Its coded protein is CASSSVGDTQYF.